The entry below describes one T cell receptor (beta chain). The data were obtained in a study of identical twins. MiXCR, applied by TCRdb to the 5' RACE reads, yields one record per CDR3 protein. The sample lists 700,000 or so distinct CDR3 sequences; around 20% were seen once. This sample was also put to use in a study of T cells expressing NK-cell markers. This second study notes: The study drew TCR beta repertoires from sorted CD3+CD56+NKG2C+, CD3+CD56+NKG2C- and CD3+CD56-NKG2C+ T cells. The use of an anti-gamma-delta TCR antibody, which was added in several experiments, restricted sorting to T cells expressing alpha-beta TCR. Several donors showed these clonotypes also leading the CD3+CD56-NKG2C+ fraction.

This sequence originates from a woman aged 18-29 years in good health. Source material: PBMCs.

CDR3 sequence (DNA): TGTGCCAGCAGTTTCCCAGGGAAGGATGGCTACACCTTC. This encodes CASSFPGKDGYTF. The rearrangement uses TRBV12-3 or TRBV12-4 and TRBJ1-2; D might be TRBD1 (5 bases). This CDR3 spans 13 amino acids. V was shortened by 3 bases and J by 6 bases, with 11 bases between the two germline ends.